The clone carrying this TCR beta chain has a handful of counts. Antigen specificity is unknown. The source of the sample is a study of identical twins. General study findings and limits: Insertions were reduced in abundant cord blood beta clonotypes but not in memory repertoires.

Trimming cost V 5 bases and J 2 bases, with 12 bases left between them. CDR1 SGHTA and CDR2 FQGNSA come from the germline V gene. This CDR3 comprises 14 residues. Via MiXCR, TCRdb re-called the 5' RACE reads, giving one row per CDR3 protein. The sample includes more than 200,000 distinct CDR3 sequences, around 15% of them seen just once. The chain carries TRBV7-2 and TRBJ1-1, with D unclear. The clonotype was recovered from a woman aged 18-29 years in good health. Sequencing input: memory (CD45RO+) T cells sorted from blood. The CDR3 spells CASSPQILNTEAFF. The CDR3 DNA reads TGTGCCAGCAGCCCGCAGATACTTAACACTGAAGCTTTCTTT.